The present entry profiles one TCR beta chain with its context. The source of the sample is a study of PD-L1 blockade in urothelial cancer. The CDR3 has 18 residues. Germline loops: CDR1 SEHNR, CDR2 FQNEAQ (reference sequence). The germline V and J ends were trimmed by 0 bases and 1 base, with 16 bases remaining between them. TCRdb's copy holds only in-frame clones and misses some; the assay was immunoSEQ multiplex PCR. The sample comprises around 40,000 clones, 82% of which are singletons, and approximately 13% rests with the top ten. Time point specified: peripheral blood 6 weeks after treatment start.

The sample was PBMCs, taken around atezolizumab (anti-PD-L1) treatment. This sequence originates from a man aged 55 to 70 with urothelial cancer. The J gene is TRBJ2-1, the V gene TRBV7-9; no clear D. The CDR3 DNA reads as TGTGCCAGCAGCTTAGCCCACCCTTCGAGCGCTTCCTACAATGAGCAGTTCTTC. As protein: CASSLAHPSSASYNEQFF.